Each of the 3 T cell receptor beta chains below was sequenced from the same sample in a study of cytomegalovirus exposure and HLA in healthy donors. With 60 Vbeta and 13 Jbeta primers, the PCR was carried out. Here immunoSEQ multiplex PCR was the method, and the copy in TCRdb shows in-frame clones only, minus some. The sample contains some 200,000 clones, about 80% of which appear only once. The sample comprised PBMCs. These receptors were collected from a woman in her fifties or sixties in good health and CMV-seropositive.

As concerns this clone: Within the sample, other DNA sequences also encode this same CDR3. The chain has TRBV18 and TRBJ2-7; 11 bases agree with TRBD1. From germline, CDR1 is KGHSH and CDR2 LQKENI. This CDR3 spans 14 amino acids. J lost 3 bases, V lost 3 bases, and 1 base had no gene match. CDR3 sequence (DNA): TGTGCCAGCTCACCCGGGACAGGGGGCTACGAGCAGTACTTC. It encodes CASSPGTGGYEQYF.

The rearrangement links TRBV7-9 to TRBJ1-5, with 7 nucleotides matching TRBD1. With 5 bases clipped from V and 3 bases from J, the junction kept 4 bases outside the gene matches. CDR1 is SEHNR, CDR2 FQNEAQ, per germline (reference sequence). The CDR3 runs 14 residues. The CDR3 DNA sequence: TGTGCCAGCAGCCCGCAGGGGGACAATCAGCCCCAGCATTTT. Translated, it gives CASSPQGDNQPQHF.

This clone was detected a few times. J is TRBJ1-2 and V is TRBV11-2; 12 nucleotides align to TRBD1. Germline lookup yields CDR1 SGHAT and CDR2 FQNNGV. After removal of 3 bases from V and 8 bases from J, the junction contained 4 bases not matched to a gene. CDR3 length equals 14 residues. The CDR3: CASSLGQGARGYTF. Written as DNA, the CDR3 is TGTGCCAGCAGCTTGGGACAGGGGGCGCGGGGCTACACCTTC. The full variable domain, rest sourced from reference TRBV11-2 and TRBJ1-2, is EAGVAQSPRYKIIEKRQSVAFWCNPISGHATLYWYQQILGQGPKLLIQFQNNGVVDDSQLPKDRFSAERLKGVDSTLKIQPAKLEDSAVYLCASSLGQGARGYTFGSGTRLTVV.